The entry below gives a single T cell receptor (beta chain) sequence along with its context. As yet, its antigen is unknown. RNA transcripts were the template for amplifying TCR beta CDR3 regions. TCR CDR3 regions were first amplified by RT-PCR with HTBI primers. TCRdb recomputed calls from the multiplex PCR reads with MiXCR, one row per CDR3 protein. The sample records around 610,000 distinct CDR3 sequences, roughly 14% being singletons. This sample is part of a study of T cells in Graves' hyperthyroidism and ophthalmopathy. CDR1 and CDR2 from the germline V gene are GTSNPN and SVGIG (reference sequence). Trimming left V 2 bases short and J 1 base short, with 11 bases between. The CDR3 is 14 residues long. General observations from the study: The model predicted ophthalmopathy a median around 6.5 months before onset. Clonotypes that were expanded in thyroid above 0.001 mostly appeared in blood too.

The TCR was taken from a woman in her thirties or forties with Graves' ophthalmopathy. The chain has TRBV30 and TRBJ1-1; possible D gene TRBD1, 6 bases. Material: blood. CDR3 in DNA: TGTGCCTGGAGTCTCGGGGGCTGGAACACTGAAGCTTTCTTT. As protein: CAWSLGGWNTEAFF. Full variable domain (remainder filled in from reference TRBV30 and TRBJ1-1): SQTIHQWPATLVQPVGSPLSLECTVEGTSNPNLYWYRQAAGRGLQLLFYSVGIGQISSEVPQNLSASRPQDRQFILSSKKLLLSDSGFYLCAWSLGGWNTEAFFGQGTRLTVV.